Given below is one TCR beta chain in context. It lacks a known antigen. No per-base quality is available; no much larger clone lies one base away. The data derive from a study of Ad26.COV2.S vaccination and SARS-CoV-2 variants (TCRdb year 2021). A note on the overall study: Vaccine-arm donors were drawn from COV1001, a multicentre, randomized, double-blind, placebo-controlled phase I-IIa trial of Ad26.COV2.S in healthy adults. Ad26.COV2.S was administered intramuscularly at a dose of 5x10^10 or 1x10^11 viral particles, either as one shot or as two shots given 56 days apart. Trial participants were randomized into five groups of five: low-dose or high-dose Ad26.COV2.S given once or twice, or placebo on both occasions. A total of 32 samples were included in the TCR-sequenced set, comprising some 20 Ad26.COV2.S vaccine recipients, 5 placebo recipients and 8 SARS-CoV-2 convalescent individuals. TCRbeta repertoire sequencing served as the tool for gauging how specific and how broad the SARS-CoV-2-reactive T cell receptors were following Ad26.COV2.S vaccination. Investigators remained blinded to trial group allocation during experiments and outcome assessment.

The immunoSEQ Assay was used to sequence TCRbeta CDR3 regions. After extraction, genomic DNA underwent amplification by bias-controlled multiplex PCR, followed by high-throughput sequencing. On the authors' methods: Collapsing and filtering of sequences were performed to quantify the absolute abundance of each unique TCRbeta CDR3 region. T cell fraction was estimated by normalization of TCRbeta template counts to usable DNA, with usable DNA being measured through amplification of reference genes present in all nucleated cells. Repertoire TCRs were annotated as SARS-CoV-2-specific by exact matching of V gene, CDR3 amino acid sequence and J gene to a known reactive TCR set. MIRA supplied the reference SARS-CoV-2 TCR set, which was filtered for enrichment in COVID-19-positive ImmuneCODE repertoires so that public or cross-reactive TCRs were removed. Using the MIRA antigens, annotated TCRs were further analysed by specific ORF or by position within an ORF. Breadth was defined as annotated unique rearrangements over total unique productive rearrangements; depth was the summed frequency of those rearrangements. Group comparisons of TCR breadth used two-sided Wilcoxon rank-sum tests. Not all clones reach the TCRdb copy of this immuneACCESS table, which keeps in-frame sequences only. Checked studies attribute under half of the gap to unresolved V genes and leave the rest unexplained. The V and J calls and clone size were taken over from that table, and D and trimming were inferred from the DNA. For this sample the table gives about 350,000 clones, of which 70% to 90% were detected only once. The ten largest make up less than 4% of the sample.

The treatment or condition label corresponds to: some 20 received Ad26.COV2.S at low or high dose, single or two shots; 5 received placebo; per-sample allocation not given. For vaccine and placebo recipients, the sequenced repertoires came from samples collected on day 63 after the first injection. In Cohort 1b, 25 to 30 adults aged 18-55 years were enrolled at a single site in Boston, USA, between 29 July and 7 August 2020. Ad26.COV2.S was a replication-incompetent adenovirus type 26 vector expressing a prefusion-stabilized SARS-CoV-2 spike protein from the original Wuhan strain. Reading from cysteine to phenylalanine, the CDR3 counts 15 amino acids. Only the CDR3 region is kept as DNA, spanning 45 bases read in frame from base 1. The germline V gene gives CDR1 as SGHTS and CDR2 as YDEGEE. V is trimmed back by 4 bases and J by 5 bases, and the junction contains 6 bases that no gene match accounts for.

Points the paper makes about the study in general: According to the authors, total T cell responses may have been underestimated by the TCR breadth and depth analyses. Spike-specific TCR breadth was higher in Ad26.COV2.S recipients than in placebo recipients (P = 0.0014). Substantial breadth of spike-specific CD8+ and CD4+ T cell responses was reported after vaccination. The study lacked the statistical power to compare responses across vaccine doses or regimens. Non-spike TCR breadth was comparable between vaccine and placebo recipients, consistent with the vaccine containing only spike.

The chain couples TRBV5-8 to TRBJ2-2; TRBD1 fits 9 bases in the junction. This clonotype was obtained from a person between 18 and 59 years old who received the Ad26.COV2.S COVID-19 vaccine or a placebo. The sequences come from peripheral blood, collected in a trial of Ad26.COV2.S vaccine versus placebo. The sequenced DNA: TGTGCCAGCAGCACCGTACAGGGGGCGACCGGGGAGCTGTTTTTT. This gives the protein CASSTVQGATGELFF.